These 5 T cell receptor beta chains came from one sample sequenced in a study of shared clonotypes between healthy human individuals. Data came from immunoSEQ multiplex PCR; TCRdb stores just in-frame clones and leaves some out. Of 2 million to 3 million clones listed, over 85% are singletons. Sequencing was done on a sample of naive CD4+ T cells from PBMCs. Noted subset: CD45RA+ positively selected. Receptor source: a man aged 18 to 29 in good health. Some clones in this sample may be carry-over from other donors' samples.

The chain uses TRBV27 and TRBJ2-2, with 14 bases that match TRBD2. Unmatched junction bases numbered 11, after V lost 6 bases and J lost 5 bases. This CDR3 is 18 amino acids long. Germline assignment: CDR1 MNHEY and CDR2 SMNVEV (reference sequence). The CDR3 sequence: CASRVPGTSGRRTGELFF. CDR3 nucleotide sequence: TGTGCCAGCAGAGTCCCCGGGACTAGCGGGAGACGTACCGGGGAGCTGTTTTTT.

The chain uses TRBV19 and TRBJ2-7; no firm D call. The CDR3 length is 13 residues. V dropped 10 bases and J dropped 3 bases, with 16 bases sitting between them. The V gene's germline CDR1 is LNHDA and CDR2 SQIVND (reference sequence). The CDR3 DNA sequence: TGTGCCACGTGCCGTCGACCGGGCTACGAGCAGTACTTC. Amino acids: CATCRRPGYEQYF.

The chain links TRBV7-2 to TRBJ2-1; TRBD1 aligns across 10 bases. J lost 2 bases, V lost 3 bases, and 10 bases had no gene match. The germline V gene encodes CDR1 SGHTA and CDR2 FQGNSA. This CDR3 comprises 18 residues. The CDR3 DNA sequence: TGTGCCAGCAGCTTTCGGGACAGGGGTGGGTGGACCTACAATGAGCAGTTCTTC. This codes for CASSFRDRGGWTYNEQFF.

This clone has a handful of counts. The chain carries TRBV28 and TRBJ1-4; D gene ambiguous. The V gene lost 5 bases and the J gene lost 6 bases, with 16 bases spanning the gap. The CDR3 has 15 residues. In germline, CDR1 is MDHEN, CDR2 SYDVKM. CDR3 coding DNA: TGTGCCAGCAGTCCGTTAACGGGTCGTCATGAAAAACTGTTTTTT. It specifies CASSPLTGRHEKLFF.

The CDR3 nucleotides are TGTGCCAGCAAGGGCTCGGGACAGCACTATGGCTACACCTTC. This encodes CASKGSGQHYGYTF. The chain employs TRBV27 and TRBJ1-2; 7 bases line up with TRBD1. J gave up 3 bases and V 7 bases, and 8 bases lay outside the gene matches. The CDR3 sequence is 14 residues long. Germline V gene lookup returns CDR1 MNHEY and CDR2 SMNVEV (reference sequence).